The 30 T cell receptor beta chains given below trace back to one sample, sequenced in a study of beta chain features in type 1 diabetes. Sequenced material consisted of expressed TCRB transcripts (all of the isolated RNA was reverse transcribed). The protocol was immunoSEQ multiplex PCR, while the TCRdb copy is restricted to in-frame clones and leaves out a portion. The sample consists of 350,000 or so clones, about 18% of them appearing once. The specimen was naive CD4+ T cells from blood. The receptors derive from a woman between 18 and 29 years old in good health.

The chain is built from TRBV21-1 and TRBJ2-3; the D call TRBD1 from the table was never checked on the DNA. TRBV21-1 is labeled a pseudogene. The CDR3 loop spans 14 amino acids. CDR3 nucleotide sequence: TGTGCCAGCAGCAGGCCCGCTGGCCCGGATACGCAGTATTTT. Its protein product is CASSRPAGPDTQYF.

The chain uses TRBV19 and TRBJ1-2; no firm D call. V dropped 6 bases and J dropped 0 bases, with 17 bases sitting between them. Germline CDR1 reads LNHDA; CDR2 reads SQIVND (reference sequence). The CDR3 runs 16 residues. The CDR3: CASSRRGRDANYGYTF. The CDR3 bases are TGTGCCAGTAGCAGGAGAGGGAGGGATGCTAACTATGGCTACACCTTC.

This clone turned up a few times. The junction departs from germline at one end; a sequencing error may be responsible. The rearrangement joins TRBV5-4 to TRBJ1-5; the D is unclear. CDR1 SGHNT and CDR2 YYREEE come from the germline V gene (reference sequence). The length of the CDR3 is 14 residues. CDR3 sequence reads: CASSLLGSDQPQHF. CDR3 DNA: TGTGCCAGCAGCTTGCTGGGTAGCGATCAGCCCCAGCATTTT. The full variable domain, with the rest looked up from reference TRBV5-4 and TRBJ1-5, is ETGVTQSPTHLIKTRGQQVTLRCSSQSGHNTVSWYQQALGQGPQFIFQYYREEENGRGNFPPRFSGLQFPNYSSELNVNALELDDSALYLCASSLLGSDQPQHFGDGTRLSIL.

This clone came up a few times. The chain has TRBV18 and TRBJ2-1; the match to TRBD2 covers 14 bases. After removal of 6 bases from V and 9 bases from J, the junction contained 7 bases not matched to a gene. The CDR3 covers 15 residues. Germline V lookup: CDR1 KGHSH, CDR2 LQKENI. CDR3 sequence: CASSLTSGRAREQFF. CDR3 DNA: TGTGCCAGCTCGCTGACTAGCGGGAGGGCCCGTGAGCAGTTCTTC.

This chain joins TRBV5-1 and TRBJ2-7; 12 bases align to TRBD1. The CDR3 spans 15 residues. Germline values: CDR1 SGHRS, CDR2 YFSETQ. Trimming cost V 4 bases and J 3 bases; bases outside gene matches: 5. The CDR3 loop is CASSQGQGAYYEQYF. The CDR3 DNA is TGCGCCAGCAGCCAGGGACAGGGGGCTTACTACGAGCAGTACTTC.

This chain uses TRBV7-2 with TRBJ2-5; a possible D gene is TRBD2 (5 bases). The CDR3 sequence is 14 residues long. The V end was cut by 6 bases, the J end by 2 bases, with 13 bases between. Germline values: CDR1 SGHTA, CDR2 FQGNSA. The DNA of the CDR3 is TGTGCCAGCAGTCGAATCGGGGATCAAGAGACCCAGTACTTC. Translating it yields CASSRIGDQETQYF. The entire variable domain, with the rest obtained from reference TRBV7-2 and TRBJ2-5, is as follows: GAGVSQSPSNKVTEKGKDVELRCDPISGHTALYWYRQSLGQGLEFLIYFQGNSAPDKSGLPSDRFSAERTGGSVSTLTIQRTQQEDSAVYLCASSRIGDQETQYFGPGTRLLVL.

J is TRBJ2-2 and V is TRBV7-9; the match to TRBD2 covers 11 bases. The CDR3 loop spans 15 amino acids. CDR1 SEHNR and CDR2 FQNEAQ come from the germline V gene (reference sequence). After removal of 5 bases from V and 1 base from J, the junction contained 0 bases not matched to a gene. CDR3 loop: CASSGLAGNTGELFF. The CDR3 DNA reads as TGTGCCAGCAGCGGACTAGCGGGGAACACCGGGGAGCTGTTTTTT.

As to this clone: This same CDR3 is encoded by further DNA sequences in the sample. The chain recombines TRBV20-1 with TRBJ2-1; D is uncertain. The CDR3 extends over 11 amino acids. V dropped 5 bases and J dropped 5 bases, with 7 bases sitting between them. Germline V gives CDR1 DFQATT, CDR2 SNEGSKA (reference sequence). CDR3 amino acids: CSARSNNEQFF. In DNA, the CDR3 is TGCAGTGCTCGGTCCAACAATGAGCAGTTCTTC.

DNA of the CDR3: TGTGCCAGCAGCCAAGAGGCTAGCGGGAGACGGGGAGAGACCCAGTACTTC. Translating it yields CASSQEASGRRGETQYF. The V call is TRBV4-2, the J call TRBJ2-5; 10 nucleotides align to TRBD2. The germline CDR1 and CDR2 sequences are LGHNA and YNFKEQ. The CDR3 loop spans 17 amino acids. The ends lost 0 bases at V and 4 bases at J; junction bases unmatched: 8.

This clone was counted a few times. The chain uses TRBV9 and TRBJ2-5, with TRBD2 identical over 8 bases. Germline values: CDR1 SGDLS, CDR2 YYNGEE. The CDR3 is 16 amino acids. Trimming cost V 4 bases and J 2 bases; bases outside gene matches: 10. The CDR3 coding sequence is TGTGCCAGCAGCACCAACTGGGTAGCGGGGCAAGAGACCCAGTACTTC. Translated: CASSTNWVAGQETQYF.

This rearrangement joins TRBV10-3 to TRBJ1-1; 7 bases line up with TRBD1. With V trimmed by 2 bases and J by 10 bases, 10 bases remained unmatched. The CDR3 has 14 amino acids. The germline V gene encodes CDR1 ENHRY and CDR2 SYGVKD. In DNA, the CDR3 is TGTGCCATCAGTGAGGACAGGGAGTTTTCCGGAGCTTTCTTT. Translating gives CAISEDREFSGAFF.

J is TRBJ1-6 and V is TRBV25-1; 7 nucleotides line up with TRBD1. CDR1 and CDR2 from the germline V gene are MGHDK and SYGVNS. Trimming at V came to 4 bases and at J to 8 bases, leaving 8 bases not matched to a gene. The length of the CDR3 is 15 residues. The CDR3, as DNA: TGTGCCAGCAGTGCTCGACAGGGTTCGGATTCACCCCTCCACTTT. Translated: CASSARQGSDSPLHF.

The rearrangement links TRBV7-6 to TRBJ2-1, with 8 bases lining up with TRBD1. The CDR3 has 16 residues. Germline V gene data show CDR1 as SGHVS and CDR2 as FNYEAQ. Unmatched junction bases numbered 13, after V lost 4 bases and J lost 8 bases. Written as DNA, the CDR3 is TGTGCCAGCAGCTCCAGACAGGGGTTGTTTGTCGATGAGCAGTTCTTC. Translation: CASSSRQGLFVDEQFF.

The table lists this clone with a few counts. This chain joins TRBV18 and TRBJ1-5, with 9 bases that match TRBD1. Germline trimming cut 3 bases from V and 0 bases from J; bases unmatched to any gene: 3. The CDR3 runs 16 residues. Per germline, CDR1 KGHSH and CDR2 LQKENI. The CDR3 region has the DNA TGTGCCAGCTCACCGGGACAGGGCTATAGCAATCAGCCCCAGCATTTT. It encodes CASSPGQGYSNQPQHF.

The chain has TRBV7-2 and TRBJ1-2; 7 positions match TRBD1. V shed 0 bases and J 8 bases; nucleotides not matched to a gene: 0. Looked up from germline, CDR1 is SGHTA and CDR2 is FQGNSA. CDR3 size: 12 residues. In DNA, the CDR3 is TGTGCCAGCAGCTTAGCGGGACAGGGCTACACCTTC. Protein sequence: CASSLAGQGYTF.

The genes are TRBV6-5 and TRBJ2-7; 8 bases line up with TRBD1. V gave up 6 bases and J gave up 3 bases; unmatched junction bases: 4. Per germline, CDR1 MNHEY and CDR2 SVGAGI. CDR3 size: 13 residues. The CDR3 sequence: CASRETGVYEQYF. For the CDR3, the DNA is TGTGCCAGCAGGGAGACAGGGGTCTACGAGCAGTACTTC.

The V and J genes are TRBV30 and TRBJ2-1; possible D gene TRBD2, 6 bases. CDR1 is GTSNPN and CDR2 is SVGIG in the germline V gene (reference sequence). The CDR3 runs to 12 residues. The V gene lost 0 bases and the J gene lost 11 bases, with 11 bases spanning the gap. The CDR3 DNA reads TGTGCCTGGAGTGTGGGGGGAATTAAGCAGTTCTTC. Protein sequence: CAWSVGGIKQFF.

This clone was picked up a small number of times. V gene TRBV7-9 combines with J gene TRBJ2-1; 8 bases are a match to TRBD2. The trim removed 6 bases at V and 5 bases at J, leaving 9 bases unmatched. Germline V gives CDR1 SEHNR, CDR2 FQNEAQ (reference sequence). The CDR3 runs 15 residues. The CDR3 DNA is TGTGCCAGCAGTTCTCTTTGGACTAGCCACAATGAGCAGTTCTTC. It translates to CASSSLWTSHNEQFF.

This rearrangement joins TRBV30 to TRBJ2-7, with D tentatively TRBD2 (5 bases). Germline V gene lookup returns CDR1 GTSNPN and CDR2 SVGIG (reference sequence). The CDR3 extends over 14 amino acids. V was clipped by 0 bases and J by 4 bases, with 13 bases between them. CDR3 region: CAWSVSDGSYEQYF. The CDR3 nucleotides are TGTGCCTGGAGTGTATCGGATGGGAGTTACGAGCAGTACTTC.

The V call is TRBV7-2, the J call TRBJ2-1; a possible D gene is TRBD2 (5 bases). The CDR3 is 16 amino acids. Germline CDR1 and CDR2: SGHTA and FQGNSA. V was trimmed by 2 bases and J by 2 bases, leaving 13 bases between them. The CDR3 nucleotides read TGTGCCAGCAGCTTAATCTCCGGGAACACCTACAATGAGCAGTTCTTC. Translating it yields CASSLISGNTYNEQFF.

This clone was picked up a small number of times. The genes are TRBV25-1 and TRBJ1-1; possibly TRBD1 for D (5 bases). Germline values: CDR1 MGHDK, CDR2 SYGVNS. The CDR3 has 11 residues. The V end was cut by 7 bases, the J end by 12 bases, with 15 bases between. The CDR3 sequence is CASTQGWNSFF. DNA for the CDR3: TGTGCCAGCACTCAGGGTTGGAATTCTTTCTTT.

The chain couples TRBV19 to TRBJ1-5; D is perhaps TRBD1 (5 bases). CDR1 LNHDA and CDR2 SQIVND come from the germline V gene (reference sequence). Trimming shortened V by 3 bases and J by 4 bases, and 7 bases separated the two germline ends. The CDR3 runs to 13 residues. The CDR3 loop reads CASSIGHNQPQHF. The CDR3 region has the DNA TGTGCCAGTAGTATCGGACATAATCAGCCCCAGCATTTT.

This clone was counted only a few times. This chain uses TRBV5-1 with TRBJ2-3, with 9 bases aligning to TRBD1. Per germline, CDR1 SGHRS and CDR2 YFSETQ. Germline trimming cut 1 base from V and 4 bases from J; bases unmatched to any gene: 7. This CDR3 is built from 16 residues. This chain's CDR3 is CASSLLGTGIADTQYF. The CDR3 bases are TGCGCCAGCAGCTTGCTGGGGACAGGGATTGCAGATACGCAGTATTTT.

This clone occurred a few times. The CDR3: CASSLAVPSGGGNQETQYF. Written as DNA, the CDR3 is TGTGCCAGCAGCTTAGCGGTCCCTAGCGGGGGGGGGAACCAAGAGACCCAGTACTTC. This chain links TRBV7-8 with TRBJ2-5; 12 nucleotides agree with TRBD2. The CDR3 consists of 19 residues. CDR1 SGHVS and CDR2 FQNEAQ come from the germline V gene. J was trimmed by 0 bases and V by 0 bases; bases with no gene match: 8.

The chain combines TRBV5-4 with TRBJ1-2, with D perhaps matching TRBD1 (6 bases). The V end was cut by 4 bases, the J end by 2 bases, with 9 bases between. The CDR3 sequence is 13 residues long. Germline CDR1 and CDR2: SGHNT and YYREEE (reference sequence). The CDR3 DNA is TGTGCCAGCAGCCGGGACACAAACTATGGCTACACCTTC. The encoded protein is CASSRDTNYGYTF.

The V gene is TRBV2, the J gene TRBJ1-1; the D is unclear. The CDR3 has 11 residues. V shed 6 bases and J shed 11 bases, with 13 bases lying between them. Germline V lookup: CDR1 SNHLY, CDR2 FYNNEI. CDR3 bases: TGTGCCAGCAGCGCCGGGAGAAAGGCTTTCTTT. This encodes CASSAGRKAFF.

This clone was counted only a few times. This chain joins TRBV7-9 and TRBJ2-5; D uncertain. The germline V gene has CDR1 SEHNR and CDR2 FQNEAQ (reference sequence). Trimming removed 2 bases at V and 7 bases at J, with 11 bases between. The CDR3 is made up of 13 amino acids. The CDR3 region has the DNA TGTGCCAGCAGCTTACGGCAGGAATCGACCCAGTACTTC. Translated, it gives CASSLRQESTQYF.

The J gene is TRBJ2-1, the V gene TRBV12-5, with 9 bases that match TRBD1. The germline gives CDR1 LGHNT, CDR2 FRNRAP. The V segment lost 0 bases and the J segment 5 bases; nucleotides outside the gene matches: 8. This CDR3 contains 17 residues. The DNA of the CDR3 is TGTGCTAGTGGTTTGGTACGGTGGGACAGGGCGGACAATGAGCAGTTCTTC. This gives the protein CASGLVRWDRADNEQFF.

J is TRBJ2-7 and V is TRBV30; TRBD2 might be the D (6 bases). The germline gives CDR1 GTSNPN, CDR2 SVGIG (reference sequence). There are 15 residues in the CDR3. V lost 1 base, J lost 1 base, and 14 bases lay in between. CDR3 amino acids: CAWSAGEGTSYEQYF. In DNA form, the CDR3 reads TGTGCCTGGAGTGCCGGCGAAGGGACTTCCTACGAGCAGTACTTC.

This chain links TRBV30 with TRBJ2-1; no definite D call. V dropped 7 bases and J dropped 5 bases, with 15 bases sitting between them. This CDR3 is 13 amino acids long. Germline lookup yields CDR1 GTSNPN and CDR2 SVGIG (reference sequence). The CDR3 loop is CASDLQDDNEQFF. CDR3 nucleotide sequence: TGTGCCTCAGATTTACAAGATGACAATGAGCAGTTCTTC.